The source of this T cell receptor beta chain is a study of Ad26.COV2.S vaccination and SARS-CoV-2 variants. A word on this clone: As yet, its antigen is unknown.

Profiling relied on immunoSEQ multiplex PCR, and the TCRdb table lists in-frame clones only, not all of them. The sample contains hundreds of thousands of clones, more than 75% of which appear only once. The length of the CDR3 is 16 residues. The germline V gene encodes CDR1 LNHDA and CDR2 SQIVND (reference sequence). Germline trimming cut 2 bases from V and 2 bases from J; bases unmatched to any gene: 5. General study findings and limits: Ad26.COV2.S recipients had broader spike-specific TCRs (P = 0.0014).

Indicated treatment: about 20 received Ad26.COV2.S at low or high dose, single or two shots; about five received placebo; per-sample allocation not given. Specimens were obtained on day 63 following the first vaccine or placebo injection. The rearrangement uses TRBV19 and TRBJ2-3; 9 bases are a match to TRBD2. The sequence was obtained from a person between 18 and 60 years old who received the Ad26.COV2.S COVID-19 vaccine or a placebo. The material was peripheral blood, obtained in a trial of Ad26.COV2.S vaccine versus placebo. CDR3 sequence: CASSIKAGGTTDTQYF. The CDR3, as DNA: TGTGCCAGTAGTATAAAAGCGGGGGGAACCACAGATACGCAGTATTTT.